The clone carrying this T cell receptor beta chain came up many times. Its antigen remains unidentified. A library of TCRbeta sequences, prepared with unique molecular identifiers, was generated. TCRdb called the PCR reads again in MiXCR, with one record for every CDR3 protein. In the table there are some 600,000 distinct CDR3 sequences, roughly 13% of which are singletons. The sample is drawn from a study of T-cell reconstitution after alpha-beta-depleted transplantation in children. Study-wide results and limits: Once a year had passed after transplant, T-cell counts and diversity came mostly from newly produced T cells.

The CDR3 contains 13 residues. Germline V lookup: CDR1 SQVTM, CDR2 ANQGSEA. The V and J ends lost 4 bases and 0 bases respectively, with 10 bases between them. The starting material was PBMCs, mostly from graft donor cells, obtained 360 days after TCRalphabeta/CD19-depleted stem cell transplant. The V gene is TRBV29-1, the J gene TRBJ2-7; D not certain. This sequence was found in a male patient younger than 18 who had a stem cell transplant for acute myeloid leukemia, so the T cells may come from the graft donor. The CDR3 reads CSVASPSSYEQYF. As DNA, the CDR3 is TGCAGCGTTGCGAGCCCATCCTCCTACGAGCAGTACTTC.